The clone carrying this TCR beta chain showed up just once. Its antigen is still unknown. This record comes from a study of radiotherapy plus CTLA-4 blockade in lung cancer. Background on the study: Among all patients, roughly 17% showed objective responses, while 30% to 35% had disease control.

Study-wide results and caveats: TCR clones of tumor origin grew in blood after radiotherapy plus ipilimumab.

Libraries were prepared by immunoSEQ multiplex PCR; TCRdb keeps only in-frame clonotypes and omits some of them. The table records about 99,000 clones, 85% to 90% of them present only once. Treatment of patients with chemo-refractory metastatic non-small-cell lung cancer consisted of focal radiation plus CTLA-4 blockade with ipilimumab. The CDR3 length is 14 residues. Per the germline V gene, CDR1 is KGHSH and CDR2 is LQKENI. The V end was cut by 3 bases, the J end by 4 bases, with 11 bases between. The sample consisted of peripheral blood, taken from a patient treated with radiotherapy plus ipilimumab. This receptor was taken from a human donor with non-small cell lung cancer that progressed on radiotherapy plus ipilimumab. The chain recombines TRBV18 with TRBJ2-3; weak D call: TRBD2 (5 bases). The CDR3 DNA reads TGTGCCAGCTCACCCCTTCCCGGGGCAGATACGCAGTATTTT. It codes for CASSPLPGADTQYF.